This TCR beta chain was found in a study of OX40 agonist ivuxolimab in advanced cancers. Overall study context: Patients in dose escalation had liver, melanoma, kidney or head and neck cancers. Antecedent anti-PD-1, anti-PD-L1 or anti-CTLA-4 therapy was permissible, with roughly 36% having received some.

Data came from immunoSEQ multiplex PCR; TCRdb stores just in-frame clones and leaves some out. The sample yields about 16,000 clones, 75% to 95% seen once. Blood samples were obtained at baseline, cycle 4 day 1, and cycle 7 day 1. The germline V and J ends were trimmed by 8 bases and 5 bases, with 7 bases remaining between them. CDR1 and CDR2 (germline): MNHEY, SVGAGI. This CDR3 contains 10 residues. The sequencing used CD4+ or CD8+ T cells sorted from blood, collected in a trial of the OX40 agonist ivuxolimab. This clonotype was sampled from an adult with an advanced solid tumor such as melanoma, head and neck, liver or kidney cancer. The chain is built from TRBV6-5 and TRBJ2-7; possible D gene TRBD2, 6 bases. CDR3 amino acids: CASGGNEQYF. DNA for the CDR3: TGTGCCAGCGGGGGGAACGAGCAGTACTTC.